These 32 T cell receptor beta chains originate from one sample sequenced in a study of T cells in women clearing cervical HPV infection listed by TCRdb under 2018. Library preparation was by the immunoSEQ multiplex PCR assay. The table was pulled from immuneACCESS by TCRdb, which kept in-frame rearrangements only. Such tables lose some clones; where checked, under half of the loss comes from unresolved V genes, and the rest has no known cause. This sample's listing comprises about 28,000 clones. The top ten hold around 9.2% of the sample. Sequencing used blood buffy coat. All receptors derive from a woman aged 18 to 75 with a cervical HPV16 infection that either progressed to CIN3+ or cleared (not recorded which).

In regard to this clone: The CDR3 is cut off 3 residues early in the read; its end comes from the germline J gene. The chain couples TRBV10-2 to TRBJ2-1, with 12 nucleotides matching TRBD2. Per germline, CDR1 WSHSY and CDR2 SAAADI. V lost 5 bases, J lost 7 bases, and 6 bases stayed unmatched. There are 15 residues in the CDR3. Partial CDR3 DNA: TGCGCCAGCAGTCGACTAGCGGGAGACAGAAATGAG. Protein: CASSRLAGDRNE. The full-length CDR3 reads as CASSRLAGDRNEQFF.

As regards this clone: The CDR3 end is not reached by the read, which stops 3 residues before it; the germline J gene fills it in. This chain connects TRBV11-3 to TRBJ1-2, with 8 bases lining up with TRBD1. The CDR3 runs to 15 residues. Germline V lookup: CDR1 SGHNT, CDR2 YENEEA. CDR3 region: CASSSSRDRLETYTF. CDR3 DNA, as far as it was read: TGTGCCAGCAGCTCGTCCCGGGACAGGTTAGAGACC.

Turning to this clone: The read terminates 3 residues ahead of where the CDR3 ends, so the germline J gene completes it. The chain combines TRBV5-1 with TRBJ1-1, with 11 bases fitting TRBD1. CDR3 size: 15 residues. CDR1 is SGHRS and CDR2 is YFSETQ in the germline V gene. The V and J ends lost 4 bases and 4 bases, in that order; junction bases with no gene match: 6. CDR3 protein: CASSRTGGFGTEAFF. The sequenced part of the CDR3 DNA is TGCGCCAGCAGCAGGACAGGGGGCTTCGGCACTGAA.

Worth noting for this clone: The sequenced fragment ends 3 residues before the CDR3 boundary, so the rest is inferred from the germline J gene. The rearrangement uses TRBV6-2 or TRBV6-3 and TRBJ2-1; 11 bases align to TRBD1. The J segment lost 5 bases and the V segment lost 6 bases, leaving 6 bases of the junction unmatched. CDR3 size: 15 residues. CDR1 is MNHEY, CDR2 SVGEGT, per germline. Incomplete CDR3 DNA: TGTGCCAGCAGGGACGGGACAGGGGGTAACAATGAG. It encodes CASRDGTGGNNE. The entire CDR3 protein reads CASRDGTGGNNEQFF.

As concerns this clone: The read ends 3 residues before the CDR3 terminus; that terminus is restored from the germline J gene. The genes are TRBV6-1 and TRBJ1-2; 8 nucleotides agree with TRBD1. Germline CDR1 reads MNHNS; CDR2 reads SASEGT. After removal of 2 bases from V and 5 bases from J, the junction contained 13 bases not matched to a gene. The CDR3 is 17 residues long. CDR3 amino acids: CASSERYGRGPIYGYTF. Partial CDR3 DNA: TGTGCCAGCAGTGAACGATACGGCAGGGGGCCGATTTATGGC.

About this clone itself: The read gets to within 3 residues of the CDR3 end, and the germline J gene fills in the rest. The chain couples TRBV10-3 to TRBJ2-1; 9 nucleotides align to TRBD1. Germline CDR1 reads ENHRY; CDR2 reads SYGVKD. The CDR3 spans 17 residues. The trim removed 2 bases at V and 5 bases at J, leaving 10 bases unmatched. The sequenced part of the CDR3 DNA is TGTGCCATCAGTGAGCCGCCGGGACAGGGCTTAAACAATGAG. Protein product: CAISEPPGQGLNNE. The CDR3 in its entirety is CAISEPPGQGLNNEQFF.

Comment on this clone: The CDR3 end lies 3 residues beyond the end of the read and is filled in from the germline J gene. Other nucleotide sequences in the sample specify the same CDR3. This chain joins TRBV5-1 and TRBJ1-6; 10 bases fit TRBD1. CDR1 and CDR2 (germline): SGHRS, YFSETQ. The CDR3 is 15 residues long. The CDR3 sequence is CASSSGTGDGSPLHF. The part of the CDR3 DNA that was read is TGCGCCAGCAGCTCCGGGACAGGGGACGGTTCGCCC.

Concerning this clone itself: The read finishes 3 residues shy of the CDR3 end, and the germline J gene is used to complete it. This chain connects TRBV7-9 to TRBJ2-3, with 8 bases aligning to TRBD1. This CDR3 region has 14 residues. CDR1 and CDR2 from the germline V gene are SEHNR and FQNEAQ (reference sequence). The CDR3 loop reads CASSSTGVDQPQYF. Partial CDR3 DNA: TGTGCCAGCAGCTCGACAGGGGTTGACCAGCCG.

The CDR3 loop reads CASSPPGTGLNTIYF. The CDR3 bases that were read are TGTGCCAGCAGCCCCCCCGGGACAGGGCTCAACACC. The chain has TRBV13 and TRBJ1-3; 9 nucleotides line up with TRBD1. The read ends 3 residues early relative to the CDR3; the germline J gene fills the gap. The V gene's germline CDR1 is PRHDT and CDR2 FYEKMQ (reference sequence). The CDR3 has 15 amino acids. V lost 5 bases and J lost 7; bases outside the gene matches: 9.

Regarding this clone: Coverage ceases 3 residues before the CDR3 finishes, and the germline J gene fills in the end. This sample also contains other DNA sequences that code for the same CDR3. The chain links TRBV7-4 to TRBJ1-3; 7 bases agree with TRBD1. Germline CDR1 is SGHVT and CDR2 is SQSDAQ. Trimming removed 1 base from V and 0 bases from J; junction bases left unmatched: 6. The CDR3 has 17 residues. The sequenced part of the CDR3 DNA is TGTGCCAGCAGCTTAGGGCGGACAGGTAACTCTGGAAACACC. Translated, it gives CASSLGRTGNSGNT. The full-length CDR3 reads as CASSLGRTGNSGNTIYF.

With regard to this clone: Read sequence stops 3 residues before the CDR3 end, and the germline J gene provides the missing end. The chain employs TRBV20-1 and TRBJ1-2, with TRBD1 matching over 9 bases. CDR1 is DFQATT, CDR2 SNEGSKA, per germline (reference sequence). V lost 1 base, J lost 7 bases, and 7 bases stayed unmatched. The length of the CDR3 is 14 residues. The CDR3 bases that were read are TGCAGTGCTAGAGTCGGACAGGGGTTTGGTGGC. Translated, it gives CSARVGQGFGG. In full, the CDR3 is CSARVGQGFGGYTF.

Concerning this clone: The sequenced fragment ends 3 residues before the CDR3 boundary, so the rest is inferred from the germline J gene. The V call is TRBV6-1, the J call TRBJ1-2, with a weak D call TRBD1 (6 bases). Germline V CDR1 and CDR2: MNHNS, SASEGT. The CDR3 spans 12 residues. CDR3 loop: CASSETGFGYTF. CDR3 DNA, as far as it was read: TGTGCCAGCAGTGAAACAGGGTTCGGC.

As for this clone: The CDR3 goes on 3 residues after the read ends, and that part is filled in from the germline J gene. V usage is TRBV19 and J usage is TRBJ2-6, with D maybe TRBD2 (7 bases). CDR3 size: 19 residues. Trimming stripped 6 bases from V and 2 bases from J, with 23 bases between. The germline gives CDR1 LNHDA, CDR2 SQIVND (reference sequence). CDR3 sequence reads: CASSILPGGHGTGANVLTF. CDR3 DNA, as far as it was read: TGTGCCAGTAGCATCCTCCCCGGGGGGCATGGGACTGGGGCCAACGTC.

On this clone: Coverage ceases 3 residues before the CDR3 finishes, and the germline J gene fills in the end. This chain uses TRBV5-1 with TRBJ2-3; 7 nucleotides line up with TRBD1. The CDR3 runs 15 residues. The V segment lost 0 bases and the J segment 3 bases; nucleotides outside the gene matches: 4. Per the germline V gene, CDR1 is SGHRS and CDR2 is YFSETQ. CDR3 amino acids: CASSLEGQRTDTQYF. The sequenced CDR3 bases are TGCGCCAGCAGCTTGGAGGGACAGAGAACAGATACG.

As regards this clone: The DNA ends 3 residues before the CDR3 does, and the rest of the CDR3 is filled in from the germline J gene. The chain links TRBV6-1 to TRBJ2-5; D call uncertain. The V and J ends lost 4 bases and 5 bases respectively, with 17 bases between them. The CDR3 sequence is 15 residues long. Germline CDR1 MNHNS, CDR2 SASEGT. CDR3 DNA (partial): TGTGCCAGCAGTGCCGGGTCCCTCCCCGTGGAGACC. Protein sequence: CASSAGSLPVET. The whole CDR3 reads CASSAGSLPVETQYF.

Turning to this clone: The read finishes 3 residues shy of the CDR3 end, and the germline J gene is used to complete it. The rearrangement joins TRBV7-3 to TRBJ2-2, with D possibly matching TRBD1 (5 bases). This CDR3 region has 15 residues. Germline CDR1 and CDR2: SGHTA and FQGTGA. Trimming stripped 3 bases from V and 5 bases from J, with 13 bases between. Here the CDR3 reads CASSLAQGWTGELFF. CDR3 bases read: TGTGCCAGCAGCTTGGCGCAGGGTTGGACCGGGGAG.

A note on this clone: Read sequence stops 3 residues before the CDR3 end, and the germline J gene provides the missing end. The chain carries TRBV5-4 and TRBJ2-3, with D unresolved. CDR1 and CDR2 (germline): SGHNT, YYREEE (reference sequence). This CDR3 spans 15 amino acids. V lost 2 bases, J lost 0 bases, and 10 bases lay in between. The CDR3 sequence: CASSFELSSTDTQYF. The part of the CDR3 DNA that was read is TGTGCCAGCAGCTTCGAACTATCTAGCACAGATACG.

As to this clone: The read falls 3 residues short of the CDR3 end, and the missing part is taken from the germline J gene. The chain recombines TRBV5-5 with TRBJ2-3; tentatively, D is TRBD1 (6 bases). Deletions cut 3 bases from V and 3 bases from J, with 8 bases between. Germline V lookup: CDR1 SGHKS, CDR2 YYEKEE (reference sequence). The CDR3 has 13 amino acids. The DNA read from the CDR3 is TGTGCCAGCAGCTCAGGGGAAACAGATACG. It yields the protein CASSSGETDT. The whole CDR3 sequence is CASSSGETDTQYF.

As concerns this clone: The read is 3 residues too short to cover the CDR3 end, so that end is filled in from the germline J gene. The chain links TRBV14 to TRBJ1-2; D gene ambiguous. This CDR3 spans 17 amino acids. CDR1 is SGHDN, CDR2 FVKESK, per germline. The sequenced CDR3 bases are TGTGCCAGCAGCCAGTTGGAAGGTTCCTTTGGCACAGATACC. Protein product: CASSQLEGSFGTDT. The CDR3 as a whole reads CASSQLEGSFGTDTYTF.

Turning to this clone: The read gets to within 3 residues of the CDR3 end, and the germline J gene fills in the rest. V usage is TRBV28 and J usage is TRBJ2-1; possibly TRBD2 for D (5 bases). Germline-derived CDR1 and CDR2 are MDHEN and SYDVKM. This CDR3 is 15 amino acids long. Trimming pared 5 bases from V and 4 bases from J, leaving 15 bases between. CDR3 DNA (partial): TGTGCCAGCAGTGGACGGAGCGGTAAATACAATGAG. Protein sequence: CASSGRSGKYNE. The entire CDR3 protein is CASSGRSGKYNEQFF.

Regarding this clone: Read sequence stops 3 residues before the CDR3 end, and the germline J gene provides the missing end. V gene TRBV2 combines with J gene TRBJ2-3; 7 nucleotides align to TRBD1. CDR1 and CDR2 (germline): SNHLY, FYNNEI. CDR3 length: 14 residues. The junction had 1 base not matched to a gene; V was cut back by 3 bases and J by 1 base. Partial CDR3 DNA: TGTGCCAGCAGTGAGGGGACAGGCACAGATACG. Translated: CASSEGTGTDT. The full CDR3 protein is CASSEGTGTDTQYF.

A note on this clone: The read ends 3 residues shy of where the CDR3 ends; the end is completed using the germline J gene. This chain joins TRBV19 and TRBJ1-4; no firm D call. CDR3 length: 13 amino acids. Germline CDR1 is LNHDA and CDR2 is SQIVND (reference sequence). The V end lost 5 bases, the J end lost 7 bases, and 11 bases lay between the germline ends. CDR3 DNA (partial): TGTGCCAGTAGTTCCCAGCGGGGTGAAAAA. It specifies CASSSQRGEK. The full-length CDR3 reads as CASSSQRGEKLFF.

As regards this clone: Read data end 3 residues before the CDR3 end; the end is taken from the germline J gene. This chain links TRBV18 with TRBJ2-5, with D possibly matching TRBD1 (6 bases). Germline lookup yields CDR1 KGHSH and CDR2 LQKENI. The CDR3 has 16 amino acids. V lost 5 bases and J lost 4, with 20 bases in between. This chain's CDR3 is CASSSQAGVVRETQYF. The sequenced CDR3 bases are TGTGCCAGCTCATCACAGGCAGGGGTCGTTCGAGAGACC.

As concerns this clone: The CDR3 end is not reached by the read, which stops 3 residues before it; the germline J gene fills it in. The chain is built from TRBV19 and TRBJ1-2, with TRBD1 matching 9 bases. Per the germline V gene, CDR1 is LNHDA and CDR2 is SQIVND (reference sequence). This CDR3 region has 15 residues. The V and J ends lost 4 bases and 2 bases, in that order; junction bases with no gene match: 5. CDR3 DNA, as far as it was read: TGTGCCAGTAGTACCTCCGGGACAGGGAACTATGGC. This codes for CASSTSGTGNYG. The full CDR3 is CASSTSGTGNYGYTF. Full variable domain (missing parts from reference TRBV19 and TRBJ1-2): DGGITQSPKYLFRKEGQNVTLSCEQNLNHDAMYWYRQDPGQGLRLIYYSQIVNDFQKGDIAEGYSVSREKKESFPLTVTSAQKNPTAFYLCASSTSGTGNYGYTFGSGTRLTVV.

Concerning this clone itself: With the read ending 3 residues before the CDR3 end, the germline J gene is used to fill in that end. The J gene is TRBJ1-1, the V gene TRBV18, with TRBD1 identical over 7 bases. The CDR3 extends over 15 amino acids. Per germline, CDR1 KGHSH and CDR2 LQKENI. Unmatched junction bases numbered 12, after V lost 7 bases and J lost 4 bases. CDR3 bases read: TGTGCCAGCTTGGGGAACAGGGGAGGAGGCACTGAA. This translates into CASLGNRGGGTE. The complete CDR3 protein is CASLGNRGGGTEAFF.

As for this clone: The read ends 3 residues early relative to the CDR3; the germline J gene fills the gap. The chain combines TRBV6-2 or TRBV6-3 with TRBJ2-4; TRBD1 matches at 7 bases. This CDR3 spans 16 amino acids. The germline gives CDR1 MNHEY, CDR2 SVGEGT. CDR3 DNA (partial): TGTGCCAGCAGTTACTGGCAGGGGGTATCGAATCAGCCT. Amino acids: CASSYWQGVSNQP. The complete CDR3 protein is CASSYWQGVSNQPQYF.

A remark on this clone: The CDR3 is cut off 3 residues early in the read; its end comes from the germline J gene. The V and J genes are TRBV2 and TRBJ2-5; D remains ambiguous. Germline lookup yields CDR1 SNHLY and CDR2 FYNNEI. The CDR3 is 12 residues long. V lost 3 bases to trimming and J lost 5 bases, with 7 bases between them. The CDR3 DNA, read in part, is TGTGCCAGCAGTGACGTAGGGGAGACC. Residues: CASSDVGET. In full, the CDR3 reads CASSDVGETQYF.

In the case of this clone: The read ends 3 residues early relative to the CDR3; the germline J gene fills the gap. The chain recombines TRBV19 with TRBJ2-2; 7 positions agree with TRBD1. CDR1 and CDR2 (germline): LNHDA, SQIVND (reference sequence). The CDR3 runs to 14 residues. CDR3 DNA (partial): TGTGCCAGTAGTCCCGGACAGGTTTATTCACCG. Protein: CASSPGQVYSP. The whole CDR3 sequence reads CASSPGQVYSPLFF.

CDR3 sequence reads: CANPATSGSETQYF. Partial CDR3 DNA: TGTGCCAACCCGGCAACTAGCGGGAGTGAAACC. This chain joins TRBV2 and TRBJ2-5, with 11 bases fitting TRBD2. The CDR3 end is not reached by the read, which stops 3 residues before it; the germline J gene fills it in. CDR1 is SNHLY and CDR2 is FYNNEI in the germline V gene. The CDR3 has 14 amino acids.

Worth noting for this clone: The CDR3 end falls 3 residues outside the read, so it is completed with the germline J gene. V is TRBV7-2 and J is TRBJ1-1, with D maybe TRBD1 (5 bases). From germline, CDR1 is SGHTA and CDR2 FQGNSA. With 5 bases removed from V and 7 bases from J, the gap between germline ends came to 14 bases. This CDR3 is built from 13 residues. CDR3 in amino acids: CASSQQGDLEAFF. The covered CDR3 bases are TGTGCCAGCAGCCAACAAGGGGATCTTGAA.

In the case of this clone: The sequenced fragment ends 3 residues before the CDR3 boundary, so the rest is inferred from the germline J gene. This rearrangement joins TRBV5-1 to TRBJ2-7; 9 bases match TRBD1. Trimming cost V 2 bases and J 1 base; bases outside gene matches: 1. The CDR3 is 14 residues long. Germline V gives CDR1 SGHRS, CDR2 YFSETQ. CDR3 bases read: TGCGCCAGCAGCTTCGGGACAGGGTCCTACGAG. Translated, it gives CASSFGTGSYE. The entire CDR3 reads CASSFGTGSYEQYF.

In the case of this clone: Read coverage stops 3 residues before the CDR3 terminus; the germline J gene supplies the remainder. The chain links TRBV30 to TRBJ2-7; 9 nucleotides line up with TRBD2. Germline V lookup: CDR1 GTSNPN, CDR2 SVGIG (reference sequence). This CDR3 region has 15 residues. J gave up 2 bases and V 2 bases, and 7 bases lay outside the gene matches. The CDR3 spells CAWSKGLAPTYEQYF. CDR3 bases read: TGTGCCTGGAGTAAAGGACTAGCGCCAACCTACGAG.